This T cell receptor beta chain stems from a study of response to subunit inactivated influenza vaccine. This clonotype was counted ten times or more. TCRdb itself ran the RT-PCR reads through MiXCR, one entry per CDR3 protein. This sample has under 750,000 distinct CDR3 sequences, with 10% to 15% found just once. The CDR3 totals 12 residues. The V end was cut by 4 bases, the J end by 5 bases, with 8 bases between. Germline CDR1 SQVTM, CDR2 ANQGSEA. This chain uses TRBV29-1 with TRBJ2-2; D is undetermined. The TCR sequence derives from a man over 45 who received an inactivated influenza vaccine. This specimen consisted of PBMCs from blood, obtained on the day of vaccination. This CDR3 reads CSVVSPTGELFF. The CDR3, as DNA: TGCAGCGTTGTTAGTCCGACCGGGGAGCTGTTTTTT.